This TCR beta chain was retrieved from a study of cytomegalovirus exposure and HLA in healthy donors. On the study more broadly: A subsequent analysis stated that the 95 to 150 validation repertoires were run on the same platform as the roughly 620 first-cohort repertoires. Regarding the study as a whole: Most TCR sequences were seen very rarely across donors, but some public TCRs occurred in many. In vitro assays verified that a few CMV-associated chains recognized CMV antigens specifically. Altogether, some 170 TCR beta chains were recorded as cytomegalovirus-associated.

For this clone: Its matching antigen is unknown.

Some clones are missing from TCRdb's copy, which holds only in-frame ones; the method was immunoSEQ multiplex PCR. This sample has approximately 100,000 clones; around 89% occur once, and the top ten carry less than 2%. Looked up from germline, CDR1 is SNHLY and CDR2 is FYNNEI. This CDR3 comprises 14 residues. The V end lost 2 bases, the J end lost 3 bases, and 10 bases lay between the germline ends. The sequence was collected from a woman aged 18-29 years in good health and CMV-seropositive. The rearrangement links TRBV2 to TRBJ1-2, with a possible D match to TRBD1 (5 bases). Sequencing was carried out using PBMCs. DNA for the CDR3: TGTGCCAGCAGTGAACGGGGGTCGGACTATGGCTACACCTTC. Its protein is CASSERGSDYGYTF.